The entry below gives a single T cell receptor (beta chain) sequence along with its context. As yet, its antigen is unknown. This sample was taken from a study of T-cell reconstitution after alpha-beta-depleted transplantation in children. This CDR3 has 17 residues. The TCRbeta library was prepared with unique molecular identifiers. TCRdb re-called the PCR reads with MiXCR, one entry per CDR3 protein. The table lists approximately 230,000 distinct CDR3 sequences, under 30% of them singletons. General study points: In patients about two months after transplant, alpha-beta T cells reportedly arose from several hundred expanded graft clones. High day-60 TCRbeta diversity in some patients came from surviving recipient T cells and thymic progenitors.

Sequencing was performed on PBMCs, mostly from graft donor cells, taken 360 days after TCRalphabeta/CD19-depleted stem cell transplant. This TCR was recovered from a female patient aged 2-10 years who had a stem cell transplant for congenital amegakaryocytic thrombocytopenia, so the T cells may come from the graft donor. The V and J genes are TRBV21-1 and TRBJ2-6; the DNA was not compared with TRBD1, the D call given in the table. TRBV21-1 is recorded as a pseudogene. CDR3 DNA: TGTGCCAGCAGCAAGAGGACAGGGCTCTCTGGGGCCAACGTCCTGACTTTC. This gives the protein CASSKRTGLSGANVLTF.